This TCR beta chain was found in a study of T-cell reconstitution after alpha-beta-depleted transplantation in children. Points from the study as a whole: As was reported, about two months after transplant, alpha-beta T cells came from several hundred expanded graft clones. TCRbeta diversity was high at day 60 in some patients (a result of surviving recipient T cells and thymic progenitors).

Regarding this clonotype: Its antigen is unidentified.

Preparation of the TCRbeta library involved a method that used unique molecular identifiers. TCRdb reprocessed the PCR reads via MiXCR and lists one record per CDR3 protein. This table holds around 700,000 distinct CDR3 sequences, less than 15% found once. Germline V lookup: CDR1 SQVTM, CDR2 ANQGSEA. V trimming: 4 bases; J trimming: 9 bases; junction bases outside the gene matches: 12. The CDR3 is 14 amino acids. This receptor was identified in a girl aged 2 to 9 with congenital amegakaryocytic thrombocytopenia, due to receive a stem cell transplant. The sequenced sample was PBMCs, obtained before TCRalphabeta/CD19-depleted stem cell transplant. V usage is TRBV29-1 and J usage is TRBJ2-1; the match to TRBD1 covers 7 bases. CDR3 in amino acids: CSVGSLTGPREQFF. DNA for the CDR3: TGCAGCGTTGGGTCGCTGACAGGGCCACGTGAGCAGTTCTTC.